This T cell receptor (beta chain) was identified during a study of regulatory T cells in long-lasting Graves disease (dated by TCRdb to the early 2020s). Regarding the research as a whole: Persistent Graves' disease was defined as persistently positive TSH receptor autoantibodies together with antithyroid drug treatment for over 5 years. This study used TCR sequencing and RNA sequencing of peripheral blood to compare persistent Graves' disease patients against newly diagnosed Graves' disease patients. TCR sequencing covered 13 persistent and 20 newly diagnosed Graves' disease patients, around 33 samples in total. The study took place in China and was registered as a clinical trial. On average, persistent Graves' disease patients in the clinical cohort had been on antithyroid drugs for about 9.3 years. Study-wide findings and limitations: Only peripheral blood was studied, because thyroid tissue, the primary lesion, was inaccessible. Only the TCR beta chain was sequenced and analyzed. Persistent Graves' disease patients showed lower TCR Shannon entropy and fewer highly expanded clones than newly diagnosed patients, suggesting clonal expansion. TRBV28, TRBJ1-2 and TRBJ2-5 were preferentially used in persistent disease, while TRBV20-1 and TRBJ2-1 were favored in newly diagnosed disease. Persistent patients shared more public clonotypes among themselves (roughly 2,700) than newly diagnosed patients did (about 970). The authors acknowledged the small sample size as a limitation that may reduce accuracy.

In light of the paper, this sample's time point label describes: persistent/refractory GD, antithyroid drugs over 5 years with positive TRAb. RNA was extracted from PBMCs in TRIzol for both TCR sequencing and RNA sequencing. Graves' disease was diagnosed according to American Thyroid Association guidelines. Patients for the study were recruited at an endocrinology department in Xi'an, China. Each patient gave about 10 milliliters of peripheral blood, collected in an EDTA anticoagulant tube. PBMCs were isolated by Ficoll Paque Plus density gradient separation without further T cell sorting. RNA quality was checked with an Agilent 2100 Bioanalyzer and agarose gel, and concentration with a NanoDrop 2000. Relative to germline, V is 8 bases shorter and J is 5 bases shorter, with 10 bases between their ends. In the germline V gene, CDR1 corresponds to MNHNS and CDR2 to SASEGT. The CDR3 holds 11 amino acids from the cysteine to the phenylalanine. Here the CDR3 DNA is all that survives: 33 bases in frame from base 1.

Receptor amplification or capture employed multiplex PCR. The sample was run on an Illumina HiSeq 4000. iRepertoire HTBI primers and Arm-PCR amplification of CDR3 regions were used to construct TCR beta libraries. Before sequencing, the PCR products went through gel purification. As for the original processing: Gene usage analysis of CDR3 amino acid clonotypes relied on the approximately 60 TRBV and 14 TRBJ segments identified across samples. COPE and FqMerger were used to merge the filtered high-quality paired reads into contigs. BLAST was used to align contigs to IMGT TRBV, TRBD and TRBJ reference genes, and CDR3 was defined according to IMGT. Any clonotype with a frequency above 0.1% was classified as a highly expanded clone. Repertoire diversity was measured by Shannon entropy, and V-J evenness by the Gini coefficient. A clonotype was considered public if more than one individual shared it. The public reads were reprocessed in TCRdb via fastp at Q25 and MiXCR, keeping in-frame beta chains. A single entry per CDR3 protein holds the most common genes and DNA from its merged rows. TCRdb assigned the V and J calls; the authors' analysis was not used. This sample is represented by nearly 350,000 distinct CDR3 sequences; about 20% of them were singletons. The top ten hold about 29% of the sample.

A word on this clonotype: It lacks a known antigen. No much larger clone is present one base from it, and per-base qualities are unavailable.

The starting material was peripheral blood mononuclear cells (PBMCs), obtained when the disease was refractory, from a patient treated with antithyroid drugs. The sequence is built from TRBV6-1 and TRBJ2-7; a confident D gene designation cannot be given. The TCR originated in a female donor with Graves disease. The DNA sequence follows: TGTGCCAGCCGAGAGTTCGACGAGCAGTACTTC. It translates as CASREFDEQYF.